A single sample gave rise to the 11 T cell receptor beta chains below, sequenced in a study of T cell responses to AZD1222 COVID-19 vaccine. Produced via immunoSEQ multiplex PCR; TCRdb's table is partial and in-frame only. The sample lists almost 95,000 clones, around 85% occurring once. This sample comprised peripheral blood, obtained 28 days after the second AZD1222 dose. These receptors were obtained from an adult who received the AZD1222 COVID-19 vaccine.

V and J are TRBV7-8 and TRBJ2-7; the match to TRBD2 covers 9 bases. CDR1 SGHVS and CDR2 FQNEAQ come from the germline V gene. Trimming cost V 4 bases and J 6 bases; bases outside gene matches: 7. This CDR3 has 14 amino acids. CDR3 nucleotides: TGTGCCAGCAGCTCTCTAGCGGGGATTAGCGAGCAGTACTTC. This translates into CASSSLAGISEQYF.

This chain links TRBV6-6 with TRBJ1-5; 9 bases are a match to TRBD1. Germline loops: CDR1 MNHNY, CDR2 SVGAGI (reference sequence). This CDR3 is 13 amino acids long. V lost 6 bases, J lost 6 bases, and 3 bases stayed unmatched. DNA for the CDR3: TGTGCCAGCAGGCTGACAGGGGGTCAGCCCCAGCATTTT. Residues: CASRLTGGQPQHF.

The CDR3 sequence is CAGANAGGQGEQYF. The DNA of the CDR3 is TGTGCCGGCGCGAACGCAGGGGGCCAGGGCGAGCAGTACTTC. J is TRBJ2-7 and V is TRBV7-9; 8 bases agree with TRBD1. Germline CDR1 and CDR2: SEHNR and FQNEAQ (reference sequence). This CDR3 spans 14 amino acids. V lost 11 bases to trimming and J lost 6 bases; unmatched junction nucleotides: 15.

The rearrangement links TRBV2 to TRBJ1-6; 10 nucleotides line up with TRBD1. Germline values: CDR1 SNHLY, CDR2 FYNNEI. The trim removed 6 bases at V and 5 bases at J, leaving 10 bases unmatched. The CDR3 runs 17 residues. In nucleotides, the CDR3 is TGTGCCAGCAGAGACTGGGGACAGGGGAGTGATAATTCACCCCTCCACTTT. Encoded protein: CASRDWGQGSDNSPLHF.

The CDR3 region has the DNA TGCGCCAGCAGCCCAGTATTGGACGGCTACACCTTC. Protein product: CASSPVLDGYTF. This chain uses TRBV5-1 with TRBJ1-2; D gene unclear. Per the germline V gene, CDR1 is SGHRS and CDR2 is YFSETQ. CDR3 size: 12 residues. Trimming took 4 bases from V and 8 from J, leaving 12 bases between them. The full variable domain, in which reference TRBV5-1 and TRBJ1-2 provide the parts outside the CDR3, is KAGVTQTPRYLIKTRGQQVTLSCSPISGHRSVSWYQQTPGQGLQFLFEYFSETQRNKGNFPGRFSGRQFSNSRSEMNVSTLELGDSALYLCASSPVLDGYTFGSGTRLTVV.

The rearrangement joins TRBV10-1 to TRBJ2-3; D perhaps matches TRBD1 (6 bases). Germline CDR1 reads WNHNN; CDR2 reads SYGVQD (reference sequence). The CDR3 contains 15 residues. Trimming removed 6 bases at V and 0 bases at J, with 13 bases between. CDR3 loop: CASSAGQSSTDTQYF. CDR3 DNA sequence: TGCGCCAGCAGCGCCGGACAGTCTAGCACAGATACGCAGTATTTT.

The chain couples TRBV10-1 to TRBJ1-5; D unclear. CDR3 length: 13 amino acids. CDR1 is WNHNN and CDR2 is SYGVQD in the germline V gene (reference sequence). Trimming shortened V by 4 bases and J by 1 base, and 5 bases separated the two germline ends. The CDR3 DNA reads as TGCGCCAGCAGTGCCGAGAGCAATCAGCCCCAGCATTTT. It translates to CASSAESNQPQHF.

This clone was picked up one time. The chain carries TRBV5-1 and TRBJ2-5; TRBD2 is a possible D gene (5 bases). Germline lookup yields CDR1 SGHRS and CDR2 YFSETQ. V was shortened by 0 bases and J by 7 bases, with 7 bases between the two germline ends. The CDR3 spans 12 residues. The CDR3 reads CASSLDRGTQYF. In DNA form, the CDR3 reads TGCGCCAGCAGCTTGGATCGGGGGACCCAGTACTTC.

In this sample, this clone turned up once. The chain employs TRBV3-1 (or the pseudogene TRBV3-2) and TRBJ1-2; no firm D call. The germline V gene encodes CDR1 LGHDT and CDR2 YNNKEL (reference sequence). The V gene lost 5 bases and the J gene lost 5 bases, with 15 bases spanning the gap. CDR3 length: 14 residues. The CDR3 reads CASSGVGGIYGYTF. DNA of the CDR3: TGTGCCAGCAGCGGGGTCGGAGGGATATATGGCTACACCTTC.

V is TRBV11-2 and J is TRBJ2-7, with D unclear. The germline V gene has CDR1 SGHAT and CDR2 FQNNGV. The CDR3 length is 15 residues. V lost 1 base and J 3 bases, leaving 13 bases between the germline ends. The CDR3 reads CASSLAPDGYYEQYF. The CDR3 DNA reads as TGTGCCAGCAGCTTAGCTCCGGACGGATACTACGAGCAGTACTTC.

This sequence joins TRBV10-3 and TRBJ1-6, with D possibly matching TRBD1 (5 bases). V lost 8 bases and J lost 6, with 14 bases in between. The CDR3 has 14 amino acids. The germline V gene encodes CDR1 ENHRY and CDR2 SYGVKD. The CDR3 spells CAISPGQSNSPLHF. CDR3 coding DNA: TGTGCCATCTCCCCGGGGCAGTCTAATTCACCCCTCCACTTT.